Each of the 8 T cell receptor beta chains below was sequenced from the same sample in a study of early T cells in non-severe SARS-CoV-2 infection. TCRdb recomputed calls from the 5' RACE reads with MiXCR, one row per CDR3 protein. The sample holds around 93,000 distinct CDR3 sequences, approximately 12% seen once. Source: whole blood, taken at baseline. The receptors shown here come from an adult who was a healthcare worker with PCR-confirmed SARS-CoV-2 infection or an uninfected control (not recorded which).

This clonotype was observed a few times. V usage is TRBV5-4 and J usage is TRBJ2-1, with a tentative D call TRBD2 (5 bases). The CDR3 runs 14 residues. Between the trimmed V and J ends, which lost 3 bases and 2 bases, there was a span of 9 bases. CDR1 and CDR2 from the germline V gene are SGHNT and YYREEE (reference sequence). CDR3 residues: CASSYSGAYNEQFF. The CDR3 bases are TGTGCCAGCAGCTACTCCGGGGCCTACAATGAGCAGTTCTTC.

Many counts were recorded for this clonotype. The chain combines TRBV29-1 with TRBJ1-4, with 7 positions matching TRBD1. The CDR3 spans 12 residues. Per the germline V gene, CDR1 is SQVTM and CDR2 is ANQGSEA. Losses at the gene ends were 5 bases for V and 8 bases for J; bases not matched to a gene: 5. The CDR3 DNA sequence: TGCAGCGTTCAAGGGGGCGGGGAAAAACTGTTTTTT. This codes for CSVQGGGEKLFF.

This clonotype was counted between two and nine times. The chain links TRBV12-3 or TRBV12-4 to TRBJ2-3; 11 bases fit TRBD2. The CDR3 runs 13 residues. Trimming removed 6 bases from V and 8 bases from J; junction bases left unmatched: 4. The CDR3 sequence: CASRRLAGLTQYF. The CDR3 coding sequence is TGTGCCAGCAGAAGACTAGCGGGGCTTACGCAGTATTTT.

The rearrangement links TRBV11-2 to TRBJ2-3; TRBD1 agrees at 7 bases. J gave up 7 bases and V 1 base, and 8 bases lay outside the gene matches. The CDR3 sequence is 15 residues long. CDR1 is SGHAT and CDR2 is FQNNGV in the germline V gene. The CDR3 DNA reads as TGTGCCAGCAGCTTAGTGCGGACAGGAATATATACGCAGTATTTT. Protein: CASSLVRTGIYTQYF.

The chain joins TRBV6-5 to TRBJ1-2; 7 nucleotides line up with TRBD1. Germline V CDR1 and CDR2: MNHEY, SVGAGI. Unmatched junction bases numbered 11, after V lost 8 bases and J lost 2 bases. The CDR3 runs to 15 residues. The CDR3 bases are TGTGCCAGCGCGACAGGGTCGGTGAGAAACTATGGCTACACCTTC. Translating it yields CASATGSVRNYGYTF.

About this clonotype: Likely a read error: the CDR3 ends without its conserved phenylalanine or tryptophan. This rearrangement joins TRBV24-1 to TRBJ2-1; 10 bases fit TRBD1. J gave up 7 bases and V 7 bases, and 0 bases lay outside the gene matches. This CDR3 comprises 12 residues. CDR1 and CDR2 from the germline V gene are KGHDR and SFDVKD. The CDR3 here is CATRGQGNEQFS. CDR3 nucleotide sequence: TGTGCCACCAGGGGACAGGGGAATGAGCAGTTCTCC.

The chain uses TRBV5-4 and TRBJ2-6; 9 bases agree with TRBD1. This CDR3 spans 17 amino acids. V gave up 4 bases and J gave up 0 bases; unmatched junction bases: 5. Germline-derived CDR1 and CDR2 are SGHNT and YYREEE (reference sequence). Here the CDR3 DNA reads TGTGCCAGCAGCACTCCGGGACAGGGCTCTGGGGCCAACGTCCTGACTTTC. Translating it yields CASSTPGQGSGANVLTF.

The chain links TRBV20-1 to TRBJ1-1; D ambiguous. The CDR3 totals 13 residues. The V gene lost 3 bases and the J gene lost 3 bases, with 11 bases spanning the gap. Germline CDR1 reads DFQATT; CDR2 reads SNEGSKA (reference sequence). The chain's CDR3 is CSASSTWDTEAFF. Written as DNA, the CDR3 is TGCAGTGCTAGTTCCACATGGGACACTGAAGCTTTCTTT.